This T cell receptor (beta chain) is from a study of neurological immune-mediated disorders. This clonotype was observed at least ten times. Regarding time point: longitudinal time-point 2. Trimming left V 1 base short and J 0 bases short, with 16 bases between. Germline CDR1 reads MGHRA; CDR2 reads YSYEKL. The CDR3 length is 17 residues. MiXCR, run by TCRdb on the 5' RACE reads, gives a single entry per CDR3 protein. The table lists roughly 80,000 distinct CDR3 sequences, more than 5% of them singletons. This sequence was found in an older woman with multiple sclerosis. The chain joins TRBV4-1 to TRBJ2-7, with D tentatively TRBD2 (5 bases). The material sequenced was PBMCs. The chain's CDR3 is CASSQASWTLFSYEQYF. CDR3 nucleotides: TGCGCCAGCAGCCAAGCTTCTTGGACTCTATTCTCCTACGAGCAGTACTTC.